Each of the 11 T cell receptor beta chains below was sequenced from the same sample in a study of T cells in Graves' hyperthyroidism and ophthalmopathy. The investigators amplified TCR beta CDR3 regions from RNA transcripts. HTBI primers were employed in a first-round RT-PCR of the TCR CDR3. TCRdb ran MiXCR on the multiplex PCR reads and lists one entry per CDR3 protein. The table has around 450,000 distinct CDR3 sequences, roughly 13% seen once. The specimen was blood. These receptors all stem from a woman aged 18-29 years with Graves' hyperthyroidism.

In this sample, this clonotype turned up a few times. This chain links TRBV12-3 or TRBV12-4 with TRBJ1-5, with no clear D. The ends were cut back, 8 bases at V and 3 bases at J, with 14 bases in the middle. The CDR3 is made up of 14 amino acids. This CDR3 is CASGPSRNNQPQHF. The CDR3 DNA sequence: TGTGCCAGCGGACCGAGCCGGAACAATCAGCCCCAGCATTTT.

Ten or more counts support this clonotype. The rearrangement joins TRBV7-2 to TRBJ2-1; 16 bases map to TRBD2. The germline V gene encodes CDR1 SGHTA and CDR2 FQGNSA. The CDR3 covers 16 residues. V gave up 5 bases and J gave up 8 bases; unmatched junction bases: 6. Here the CDR3 reads CASSPGLAGGPYEQFF. The CDR3 bases are TGTGCCAGCAGCCCGGGACTAGCGGGAGGGCCCTATGAGCAGTTCTTC.

This clonotype was observed a handful of times. CDR3 amino acids: CASSFSPGTITGELFF. In DNA, the CDR3 is TGTGCCAGCAGTTTCAGTCCCGGGACAATAACCGGGGAGCTGTTTTTT. The chain has TRBV27 and TRBJ2-2; D perhaps matches TRBD1 (6 bases). CDR1 and CDR2 from the germline V gene are MNHEY and SMNVEV (reference sequence). The CDR3 consists of 16 residues. Trimming pared 3 bases from V and 5 bases from J, leaving 16 bases between.

This clonotype came up many times. V and J are TRBV20-1 and TRBJ2-5; D perhaps matches TRBD2 (6 bases). The CDR3 runs to 15 residues. CDR1 and CDR2 from the germline V gene are DFQATT and SNEGSKA (reference sequence). V was trimmed by 0 bases and J by 1 base, leaving 12 bases between them. CDR3 residues: CSARDVGDFQETQYF. Here the CDR3 DNA reads TGCAGTGCTAGAGATGTAGGGGACTTCCAAGAGACCCAGTACTTC.

This clonotype was seen ten or more times. The gene calls are TRBV7-2 and TRBJ2-7; 9 bases match TRBD1. The CDR3 contains 19 residues. The V segment lost 5 bases and the J segment 1 base; nucleotides outside the gene matches: 18. Germline V CDR1 and CDR2: SGHTA, FQGNSA. The CDR3 nucleotides read TGTGCCAGCAGCGTTCCAGACAGGGGGGAAGCTTATCCTTCCTACGAGCAGTACTTC. Translation: CASSVPDRGEAYPSYEQYF.

This clonotype was seen repeatedly, ten times or more. J is TRBJ2-7 and V is TRBV5-4; 9 nucleotides line up with TRBD2. The CDR3 is made up of 16 amino acids. With 0 bases clipped from V and 5 bases from J, the junction kept 9 bases outside the gene matches. Germline CDR1 SGHNT, CDR2 YYREEE (reference sequence). The CDR3 DNA follows: TGTGCCAGCAGCTTGGGATCTCTAGCGGGATTGAACGAGCAGTACTTC. This encodes CASSLGSLAGLNEQYF.

This clonotype has only one observation. The genes are TRBV7-9 and TRBJ2-1, with 9 bases identical to TRBD2. Germline CDR1 SEHNR, CDR2 FQNEAQ (reference sequence). V shed 5 bases, J shed 8 bases, and the junction held 10 bases outside the gene matches. This CDR3 is built from 15 residues. The DNA for the CDR3 is TGTGCCAGCAGCGCCGGGACTAGCCGCGTGGATGAGCAGTTCTTC. Amino acids: CASSAGTSRVDEQFF.

The gene calls are TRBV10-1 and TRBJ2-3; D gene unclear. This CDR3 has 13 amino acids. Looked up from germline, CDR1 is WNHNN and CDR2 is SYGVQD (reference sequence). V shed 4 bases and J shed 2 bases, with 7 bases lying between them. CDR3 bases: TGCGCCAGCAGTGTAACCGACACAGATACGCAGTATTTT. Its protein is CASSVTDTDTQYF.

This clonotype was seen at least ten times. The chain uses TRBV20-1 and TRBJ1-4, with a tentative D call TRBD1 (5 bases). The germline V and J ends were trimmed by 3 bases and 2 bases, with 10 bases remaining between them. Per the germline V gene, CDR1 is DFQATT and CDR2 is SNEGSKA (reference sequence). The CDR3 runs 14 residues. CDR3: CSARGVTTNEKLFF. CDR3 sequence (DNA): TGCAGTGCTAGGGGGGTAACCACTAATGAAAAACTGTTTTTT.

This clonotype was seen ten or more times. The V gene is TRBV4-2, the J gene TRBJ2-2, with TRBD2 as a possible D gene (5 bases). Trimming stripped 3 bases from V and 4 bases from J, with 15 bases between. There are 16 residues in the CDR3. From germline, CDR1 is LGHNA and CDR2 YNFKEQ. CDR3 in amino acids: CASSQSSSGTTGELFF. The CDR3 DNA reads TGTGCCAGCAGCCAGAGTAGCAGCGGAACCACCGGGGAGCTGTTTTTT.

The chain employs TRBV30 and TRBJ1-5, with TRBD1 matching over 7 bases. The CDR3 runs 13 residues. Per germline, CDR1 GTSNPN and CDR2 SVGIG (reference sequence). J was trimmed by 7 bases and V by 3 bases; bases with no gene match: 6. CDR3 sequence reads: CAWSRGREQPQHF. The CDR3 coding sequence is TGTGCCTGGAGCAGGGGGAGAGAGCAGCCCCAGCATTTT. Full variable domain (remainder filled in from reference TRBV30 and TRBJ1-5): SQTIHQWPATLVQPVGSPLSLECTVEGTSNPNLYWYRQAAGRGLQLLFYSVGIGQISSEVPQNLSASRPQDRQFILSSKKLLLSDSGFYLCAWSRGREQPQHFGDGTRLSIL.